This T cell receptor (beta chain) was found in a study of cytomegalovirus exposure and HLA in healthy donors. General study findings and limits: A list of 150 to 200 TCR beta chains associated with cytomegalovirus was given. As a later analysis showed, several of the most significant clusters appeared to be linked to common viral pathogens.

Use of 60 Vbeta and 13 Jbeta primers characterized the PCR. Profiled with immunoSEQ multiplex PCR; TCRdb holds only in-frame clones, not every one. The sample records around 120,000 clones, about 80% being singletons. As concerns this clone: Its matching antigen is unknown.

This sequence originates from a female donor in good health and CMV-seropositive. Sequencing input: PBMCs.

The CDR3 DNA reads TGCGCCAGCAGCTTGGCGGGACAGGCCTACGAGCAGTACTTC. Amino acids: CASSLAGQAYEQYF. The genes are TRBV5-1 and TRBJ2-7, with 8 bases that match TRBD1. V dropped 0 bases and J dropped 2; count of bases not matched to a gene: 1. Looked up from germline, CDR1 is SGHRS and CDR2 is YFSETQ. There are 14 residues in the CDR3.